This T cell receptor beta chain is drawn from a study of T cell responses to AZD1222 COVID-19 vaccine. Notes on this clone: Its target is unknown.

Study-level findings and limits: Possibly, clonal diversity was underestimated; donors were largely white British and included more females. Nearly half of unique spike-specific TCRs reportedly avoided B.1.351 and B.1.1.7 mutated regions.

V lost 7 bases and J lost 3, with 21 bases in between. Germline V gene lookup returns CDR1 SEHNR and CDR2 FQNEAQ (reference sequence). The CDR3 is made up of 16 amino acids. Using immunoSEQ multiplex PCR, the repertoire was profiled, and TCRdb retains in-frame clones only, with some absent. Of tens of thousands of clones in the sample, roughly 93% are singletons; the top ten hold roughly 20%. V and J are TRBV7-9 and TRBJ1-1; tentative D call: TRBD1 (5 bases). The source material was peripheral blood, sampled on day 0 of AZD1222 vaccination. The source is an adult in good health. The DNA of the CDR3 is TGTGCCAGCAACTCTCCAGGACACCTCGGGTACACTGAAGCTTTCTTT. Encoded protein: CASNSPGHLGYTEAFF.